The clone carrying this TCR gamma chain is medium-sized. The receptor sequences were amplified from genomic DNA of peripheral blood mononuclear cells. This record comes from a study of gamma delta lymphoproliferative disorders and STAT genes. TCRdb redid the clone calls on the multiplex PCR reads with CATT. Among under 3,500 gamma-chain clones listed, 7.5% to 9.5% were seen once. The CDR3 loop spans 14 amino acids. With V trimmed by 0 bases and J by 5 bases, 3 bases remained unmatched. CDR1 is EGSTGY, CDR2 YDSYTSSV, per germline. The receptor comes from a human donor in good health. Sequenced sample: blood. The chain has TRGV4 and TRGJP1. The J gene, not given by TCRdb, was assigned here from a germline match of the nucleotide sequence. The CDR3 here is CATWDGATGWFKIF. Here the CDR3 DNA reads TGTGCCACCTGGGATGGGGCGACTGGTTGGTTCAAGATATTT.